This T cell receptor beta chain was sequenced during a study of blood T cell repertoires in COVID-19. The V gene's germline CDR1 is MNHEY and CDR2 SMNVEV (reference sequence). The CDR3 totals 14 residues. Trimming took 5 bases from V and 7 from J, leaving 12 bases between them. Here immunoSEQ multiplex PCR was the method, and the copy in TCRdb shows in-frame clones only, minus some. The repertoire holds 310,000 or so clones, with 85% to 90% as singletons. The clonotype originates from a woman between 45 and 65 years old with active or convalescent COVID-19. Sequencing was performed on peripheral blood. The chain has TRBV27 and TRBJ2-6, with a possible D match to TRBD2 (5 bases). The CDR3 loop is CASSPREGANVLTF. For the CDR3, the DNA is TGTGCCAGCAGTCCTCGAGAGGGAGCCAACGTCCTGACTTTC.